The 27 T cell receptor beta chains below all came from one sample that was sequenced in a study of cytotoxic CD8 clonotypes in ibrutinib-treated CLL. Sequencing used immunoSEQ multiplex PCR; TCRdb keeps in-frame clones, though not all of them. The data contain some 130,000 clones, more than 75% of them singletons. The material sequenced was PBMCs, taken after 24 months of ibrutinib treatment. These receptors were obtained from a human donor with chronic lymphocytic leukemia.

The CDR3 spells CASSRRGWTNEQFF. In DNA, the CDR3 is TGTGCCAGCAGTAGGAGGGGCTGGACTAATGAGCAGTTCTTC. V and J are TRBV6-5 and TRBJ2-1; perhaps TRBD2 as D (6 bases). Trimming removed 5 bases from V and 7 bases from J, with 15 bases in between. The germline CDR1 and CDR2 sequences are MNHEY and SVGAGI. The CDR3 has 14 residues.

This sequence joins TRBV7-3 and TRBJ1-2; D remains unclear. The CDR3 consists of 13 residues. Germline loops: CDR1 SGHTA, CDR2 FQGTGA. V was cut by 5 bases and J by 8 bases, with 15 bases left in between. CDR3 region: CASSDDGVRGYTF. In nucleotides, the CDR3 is TGTGCCAGCAGCGACGACGGCGTACGAGGCTACACCTTC. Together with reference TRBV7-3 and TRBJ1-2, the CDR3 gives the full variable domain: GAGVSQTPSNKVTEKGKYVELRCDPISGHTALYWYRQSLGQGPEFLIYFQGTGAADDSGLPNDRFFAVRPEGSVSTLKIQRTERGDSAVYLCASSDDGVRGYTFGSGTRLTVV.

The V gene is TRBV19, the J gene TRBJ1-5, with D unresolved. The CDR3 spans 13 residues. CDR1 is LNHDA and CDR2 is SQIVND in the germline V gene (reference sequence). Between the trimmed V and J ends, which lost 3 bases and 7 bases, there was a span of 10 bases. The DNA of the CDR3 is TGTGCCAGTAGTATGGGTCCGGGGCAGCCCCAGCATTTT. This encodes CASSMGPGQPQHF.

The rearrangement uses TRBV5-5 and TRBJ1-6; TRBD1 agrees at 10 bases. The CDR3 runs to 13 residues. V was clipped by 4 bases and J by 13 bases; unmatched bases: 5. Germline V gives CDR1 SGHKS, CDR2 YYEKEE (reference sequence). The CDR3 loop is CASSLEDRGPLHF. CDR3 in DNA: TGTGCCAGCAGCCTGGAGGACAGGGGGCCCCTCCACTTT. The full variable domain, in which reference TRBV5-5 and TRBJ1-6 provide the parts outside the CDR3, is DAGVTQSPTHLIKTRGQQVTLRCSPISGHKSVSWYQQVLGQGPQFIFQYYEKEERGRGNFPDRFSARQFPNYSSELNVNALLLGDSALYLCASSLEDRGPLHFGNGTRLTVT.

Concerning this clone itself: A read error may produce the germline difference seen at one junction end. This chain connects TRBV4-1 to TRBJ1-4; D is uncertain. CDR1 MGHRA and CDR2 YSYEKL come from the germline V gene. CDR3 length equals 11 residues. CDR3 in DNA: TGCGCCAGCAGCCAAGGCATGAGGGTACTTTTT. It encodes CASSQGMRVLF.

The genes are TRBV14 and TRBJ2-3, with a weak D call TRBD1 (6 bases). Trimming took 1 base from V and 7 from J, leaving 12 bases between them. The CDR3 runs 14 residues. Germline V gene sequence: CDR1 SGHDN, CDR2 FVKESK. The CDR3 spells CASSQAGTPNTQYF. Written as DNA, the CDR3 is TGTGCCAGCAGCCAAGCGGGGACACCTAATACGCAGTATTTT.

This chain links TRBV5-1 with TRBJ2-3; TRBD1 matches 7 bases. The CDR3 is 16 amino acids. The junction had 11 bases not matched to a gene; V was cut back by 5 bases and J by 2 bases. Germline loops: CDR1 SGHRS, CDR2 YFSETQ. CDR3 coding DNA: TGCGCCAGCAGTCCCACTCGACAGGGATACACAGATACGCAGTATTTT. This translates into CASSPTRQGYTDTQYF.

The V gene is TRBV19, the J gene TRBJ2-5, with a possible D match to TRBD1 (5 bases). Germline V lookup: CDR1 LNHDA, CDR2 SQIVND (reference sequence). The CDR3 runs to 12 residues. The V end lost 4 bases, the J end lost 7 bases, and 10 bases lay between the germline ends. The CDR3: CASSTQGGTQYF. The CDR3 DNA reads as TGTGCCAGTAGTACCCAGGGCGGGACCCAGTACTTC.

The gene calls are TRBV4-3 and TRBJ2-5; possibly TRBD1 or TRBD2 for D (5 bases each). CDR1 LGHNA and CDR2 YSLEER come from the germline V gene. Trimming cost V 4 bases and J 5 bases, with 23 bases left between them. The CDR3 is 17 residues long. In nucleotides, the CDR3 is TGCGCCAGCAGCCCCGGCGGCTTTGGGGCGTGGGGGGAGACCCAGTACTTC. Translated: CASSPGGFGAWGETQYF.

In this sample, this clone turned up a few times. CDR3 DNA sequence: TGTGCCAGCAGTTCTCCTGGGACAGGATCCGCCTATGGCTACACCTTC. It is translated as CASSSPGTGSAYGYTF. This chain connects TRBV28 to TRBJ1-2; 8 bases line up with TRBD1. V gave up 4 bases and J gave up 4 bases; unmatched junction bases: 11. CDR3 length equals 16 residues. Germline CDR1 reads MDHEN; CDR2 reads SYDVKM.

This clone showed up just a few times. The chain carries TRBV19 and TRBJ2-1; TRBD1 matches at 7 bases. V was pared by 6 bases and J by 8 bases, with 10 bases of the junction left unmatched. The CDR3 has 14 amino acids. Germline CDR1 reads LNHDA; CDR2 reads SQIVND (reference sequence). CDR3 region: CASRPTGSSYEQFF. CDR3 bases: TGTGCCAGTAGACCGACAGGGTCATCGTATGAGCAGTTCTTC.

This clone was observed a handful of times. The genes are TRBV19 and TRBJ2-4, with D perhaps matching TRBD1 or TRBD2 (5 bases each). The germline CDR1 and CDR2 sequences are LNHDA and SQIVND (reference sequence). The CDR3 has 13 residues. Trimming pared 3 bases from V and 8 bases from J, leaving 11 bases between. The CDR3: CASSMAGADIQYF. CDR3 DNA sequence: TGTGCCAGTAGTATGGCCGGGGCGGACATTCAGTACTTC.

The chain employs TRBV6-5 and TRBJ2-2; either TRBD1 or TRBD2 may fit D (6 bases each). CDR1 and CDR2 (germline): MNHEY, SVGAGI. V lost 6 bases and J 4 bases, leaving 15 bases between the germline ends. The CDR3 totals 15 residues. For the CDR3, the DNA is TGTGCCAGCAGAGGGGGGACCGGGCCCACCGGGGAGCTGTTTTTT. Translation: CASRGGTGPTGELFF.

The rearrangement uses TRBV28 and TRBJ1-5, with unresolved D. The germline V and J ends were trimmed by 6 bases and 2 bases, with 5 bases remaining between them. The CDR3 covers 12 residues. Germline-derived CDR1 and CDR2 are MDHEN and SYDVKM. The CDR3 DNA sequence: TGTGCCAGCAGAAGGGGCAATCAGCCCCAGCATTTT. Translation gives CASRRGNQPQHF.

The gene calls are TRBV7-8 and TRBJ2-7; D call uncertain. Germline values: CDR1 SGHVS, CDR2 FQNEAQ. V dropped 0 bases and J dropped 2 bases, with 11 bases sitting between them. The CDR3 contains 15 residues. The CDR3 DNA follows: TGTGCCAGCAGCTTAGCCGCCGTTGGGGCCTACGAGCAGTACTTC. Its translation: CASSLAAVGAYEQYF. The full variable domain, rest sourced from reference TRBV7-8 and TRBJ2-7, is GAGVSQSPRYKVAKRGQDVALRCDPISGHVSLFWYQQALGQGPEFLTYFQNEAQLDKSGLPSDRFFAERPEGSVSTLKIQRTQQEDSAVYLCASSLAAVGAYEQYFGPGTRLTVT.

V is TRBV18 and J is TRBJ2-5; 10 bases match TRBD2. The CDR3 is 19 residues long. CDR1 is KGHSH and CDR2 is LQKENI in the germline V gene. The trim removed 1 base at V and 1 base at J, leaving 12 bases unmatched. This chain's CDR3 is CASSPQVASGGLAQETQYF. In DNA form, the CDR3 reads TGTGCCAGCTCACCACAAGTGGCTAGCGGGGGCCTCGCCCAAGAGACCCAGTACTTC.

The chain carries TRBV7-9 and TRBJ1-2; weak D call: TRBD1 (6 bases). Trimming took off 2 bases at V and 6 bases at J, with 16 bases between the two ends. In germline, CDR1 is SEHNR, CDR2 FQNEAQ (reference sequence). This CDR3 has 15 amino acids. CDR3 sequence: CASSLWSGAADGYTF. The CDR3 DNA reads TGTGCCAGCAGCTTATGGTCGGGGGCAGCAGATGGCTACACCTTC.

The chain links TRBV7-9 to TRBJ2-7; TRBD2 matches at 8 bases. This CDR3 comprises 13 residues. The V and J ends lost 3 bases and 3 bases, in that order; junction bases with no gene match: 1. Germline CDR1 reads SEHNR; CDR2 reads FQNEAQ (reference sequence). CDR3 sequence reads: CASSFRGGYEQYF. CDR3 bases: TGTGCCAGCAGCTTCCGGGGGGGCTACGAGCAGTACTTC.

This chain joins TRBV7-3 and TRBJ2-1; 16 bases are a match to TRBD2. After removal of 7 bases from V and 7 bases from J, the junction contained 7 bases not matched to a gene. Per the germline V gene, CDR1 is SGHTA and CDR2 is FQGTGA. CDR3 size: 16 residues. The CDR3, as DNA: TGTGCCAGCACCACCCCGGGACTAGCGGGGGGGAATGAGCAGTTCTTC. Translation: CASTTPGLAGGNEQFF.

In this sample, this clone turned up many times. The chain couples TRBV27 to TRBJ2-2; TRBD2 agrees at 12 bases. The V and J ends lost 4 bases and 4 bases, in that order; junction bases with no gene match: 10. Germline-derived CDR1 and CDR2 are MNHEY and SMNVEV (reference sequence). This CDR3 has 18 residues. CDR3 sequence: CASSSPSTSGSFTGELFF. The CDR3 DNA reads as TGTGCCAGCAGTTCCCCCTCGACTAGCGGGAGTTTCACCGGGGAGCTGTTTTTT.

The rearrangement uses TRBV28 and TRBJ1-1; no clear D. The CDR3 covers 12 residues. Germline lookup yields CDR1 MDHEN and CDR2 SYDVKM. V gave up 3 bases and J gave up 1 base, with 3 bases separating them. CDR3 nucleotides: TGTGCCAGCAGTTTGTGGAACACTGAAGCTTTCTTT. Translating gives CASSLWNTEAFF. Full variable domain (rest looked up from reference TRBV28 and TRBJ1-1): DVKVTQSSRYLVKRTGEKVFLECVQDMDHENMFWYRQDPGLGLRLIYFSYDVKMKEKGDIPEGYSVSREKKERFSLILESASTNQTSMYLCASSLWNTEAFFGQGTRLTVV.

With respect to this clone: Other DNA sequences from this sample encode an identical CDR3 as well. The CDR3 sequence: CASSLGGNTGELFF. Written as DNA, the CDR3 is TGTGCCAGCAGCTTAGGGGGGAACACCGGGGAGCTGTTTTTT. The rearrangement joins TRBV7-2 to TRBJ2-2; the D is unclear. CDR1 and CDR2 from the germline V gene are SGHTA and FQGNSA. V lost 1 base and J lost 1, with 4 bases in between. The CDR3 contains 14 residues.

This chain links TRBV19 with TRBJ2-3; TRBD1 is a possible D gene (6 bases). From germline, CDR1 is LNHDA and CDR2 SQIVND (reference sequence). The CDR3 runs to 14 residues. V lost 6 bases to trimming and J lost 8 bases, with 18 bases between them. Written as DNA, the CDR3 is TGTGCCAGTAGCTACAGGGTAGGGCTGGGTACGCAGTATTTT. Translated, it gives CASSYRVGLGTQYF.

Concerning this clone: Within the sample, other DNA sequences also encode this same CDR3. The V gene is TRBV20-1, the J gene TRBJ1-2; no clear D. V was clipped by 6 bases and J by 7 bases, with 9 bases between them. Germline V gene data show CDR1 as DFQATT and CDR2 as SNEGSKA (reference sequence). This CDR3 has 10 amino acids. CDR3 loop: CSARGAGYTF. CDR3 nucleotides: TGCAGTGCCCGGGGAGCTGGCTACACCTTC.

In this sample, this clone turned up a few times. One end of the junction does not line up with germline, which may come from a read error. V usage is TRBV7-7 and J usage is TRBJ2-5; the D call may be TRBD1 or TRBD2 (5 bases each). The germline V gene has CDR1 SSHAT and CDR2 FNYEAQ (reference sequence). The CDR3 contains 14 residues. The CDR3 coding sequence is TGTGCTAGCACCCCGGGGACCTCTGGGGAGACCCAGTACTTC. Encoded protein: CASTPGTSGETQYF.

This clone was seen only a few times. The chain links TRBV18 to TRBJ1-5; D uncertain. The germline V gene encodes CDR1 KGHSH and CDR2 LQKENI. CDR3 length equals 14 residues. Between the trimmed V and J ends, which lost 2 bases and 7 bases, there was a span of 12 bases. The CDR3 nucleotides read TGTGCCAGCTCACCAGACGGCCCTAACCAGCCCCAGCATTTT. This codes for CASSPDGPNQPQHF.

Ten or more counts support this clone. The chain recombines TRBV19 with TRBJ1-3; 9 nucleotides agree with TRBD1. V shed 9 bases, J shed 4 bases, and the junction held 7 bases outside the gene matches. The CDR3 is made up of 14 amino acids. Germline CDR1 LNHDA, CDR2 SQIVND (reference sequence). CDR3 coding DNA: TGTGCCAGCTCCCGGGACAGGGCGGGAAACACCATATATTTT. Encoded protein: CASSRDRAGNTIYF.